This T cell receptor (beta chain) was found in a study of vaccination effects on CD4 cells after COVID-19. The study's findings and limits: Few convalescent patients were included, and no early post-infection timepoints were sampled. Clones induced by infection and by vaccine showed marked clonal contraction late after vaccination.

Germline V gene lookup returns CDR1 SGHNT and CDR2 YYREEE (reference sequence). The CDR3 covers 15 residues. V trimming: 5 bases; J trimming: 5 bases; junction bases outside the gene matches: 10. The table came from immunoSEQ multiplex PCR; TCRdb's copy has only in-frame clones and leaves some out. The table has 25,000 to 30,000 clones, 73% seen once. Before sequencing, viral peptide pools were used by the ViraFEST assay to expand antigen-specific CD4+ T cells. CD4+ T cells were isolated after around 10 days of culture. Everyone in the study got two shots of either the BNT162b2 or mRNA-1273 vaccine. Vaccine recipients, nucleocapsid antibody negative, had no prior SARS-CoV-2 infection. Cultures got half-medium changes with IL-2 on days 3 and 7. For this clone: The target antigen is unknown.

This rearrangement joins TRBV5-4 to TRBJ2-1, with 7 nucleotides matching TRBD1. The receptor comes from a human donor who received a COVID-19 vaccine. Specimen: CD4+ T cells from PBMCs cultured with HCoV-NL63 spike peptides, collected after COVID-19 vaccination. DNA for the CDR3: TGTGCCAGCAGGTTGACCGGGACAGTTAACAATGAGCAGTTCTTC. Translation gives CASRLTGTVNNEQFF.